The clone carrying this T cell receptor (beta chain) was recorded only once. Its antigen is as yet unknown. The repertoire was sequenced with immunoSEQ multiplex PCR; TCRdb's copy has only in-frame clones and lacks some. The data contain roughly 10,000 clones, roughly 80% of them singletons. The sample is drawn from a study of chemoradiotherapy in HPV16-positive cancers. Study conclusions and caveats: Only a couple of HPV16-positive patients supplied the functional HPV-specificity definition.

Germline assignment: CDR1 KGHSH and CDR2 LQKENI. Trimming shortened V by 3 bases and J by 8 bases, and 14 bases separated the two germline ends. The CDR3 has 14 amino acids. J is TRBJ2-4 and V is TRBV18; D is perhaps TRBD1 or TRBD2 (5 bases each). The clonotype originates from a human donor with HPV-associated anogenital cancer. Sequenced here: blood, sampled from a patient who underwent chemoradiotherapy. The DNA for the CDR3 is TGTGCCAGCTCACCTTCTATCCGGGGCGACATTCAGTACTTC. Translated: CASSPSIRGDIQYF.